Below are 32 T cell receptor beta chains sequenced from a single sample in a study of Ad26.COV2.S vaccination and SARS-CoV-2 variants. Using immunoSEQ multiplex PCR, the repertoire was profiled, and TCRdb retains in-frame clones only, with some absent. The data contain approximately 340,000 clones, 92% of them seen just once; the ten biggest clones take up 3% to 4%. The sample in question was peripheral blood, obtained after recovery from COVID-19. The receptors come from a human donor who had recovered from COVID-19.

The chain joins TRBV6-5 to TRBJ1-4; TRBD1 aligns across 7 bases. Germline assignment: CDR1 MNHEY and CDR2 SVGAGI. There are 15 residues in the CDR3. V lost 9 bases, J lost 0 bases, and 7 bases stayed unmatched. The CDR3 region has the DNA TGTGCCAGTAGTCCGGGGACAGCAACTAATGAAAAACTGTTTTTT. This encodes CASSPGTATNEKLFF.

The chain couples TRBV2 to TRBJ1-3; 7 nucleotides align to TRBD1. The CDR3 contains 15 residues. V was pared by 6 bases and J by 1 base, with 6 bases of the junction left unmatched. Germline CDR1 reads SNHLY; CDR2 reads FYNNEI. Here the CDR3 DNA reads TGTGCCAGCAGGCGCGACAGGGAGTCTGGAAACACCATATATTTT. Translating gives CASRRDRESGNTIYF.

With regard to this clone: An end of the junction differs from the germline gene, which may be a read error. The chain joins TRBV3-1 (or the pseudogene TRBV3-2) to TRBJ2-5; 8 nucleotides match TRBD2. Germline V CDR1 and CDR2: LGHDT, YNNKEL (reference sequence). The CDR3 length is 17 residues. The CDR3 spells CASGQDMAGGGLQTQYF. The CDR3 DNA sequence: TGTGCCAGCGGCCAAGATATGGCGGGGGGTGGTCTGCAGACCCAGTACTTC.

The V and J genes are TRBV25-1 and TRBJ2-7; a weak D match, TRBD2 (5 bases). In germline, CDR1 is MGHDK, CDR2 SYGVNS. V gave up 4 bases and J gave up 2 bases, with 9 bases separating them. There are 13 residues in the CDR3. CDR3 loop: CASSASGTYEQYF. CDR3 DNA: TGTGCCAGCAGTGCCTCGGGGACCTACGAGCAGTACTTC.

The chain employs TRBV19 and TRBJ1-1; 7 nucleotides line up with TRBD1. The V gene's germline CDR1 is LNHDA and CDR2 SQIVND (reference sequence). Trimming removed 7 bases from V and 1 base from J; junction bases left unmatched: 6. There are 14 residues in the CDR3. CDR3 in DNA: TGTGCCAGTAACCCAGGGACAGCGAACACTGAAGCTTTCTTT. This translates into CASNPGTANTEAFF.

The rearrangement joins TRBV7-2 to TRBJ2-1; 12 nucleotides match TRBD2. This CDR3 is 15 amino acids long. Germline CDR1 reads SGHTA; CDR2 reads FQGNSA. V shed 4 bases, J shed 12 bases, and the junction held 10 bases outside the gene matches. Written as DNA, the CDR3 is TGTGCCAGCAGCTCGACTAGCGGGGGTTACACGGCGCAGTTCTTC. This sequence encodes CASSSTSGGYTAQFF.

The rearrangement links TRBV5-5 to TRBJ2-5; a possible D gene is TRBD1 (5 bases). The CDR3 has 13 residues. Germline loops: CDR1 SGHKS, CDR2 YYEKEE (reference sequence). Trimming removed 4 bases from V and 1 base from J, with 8 bases in between. The CDR3 sequence is CASSRQPQETQYF. The CDR3 coding sequence is TGTGCCAGCAGCCGACAGCCCCAAGAGACCCAGTACTTC.

The chain is built from TRBV2 and TRBJ2-7, with 8 positions matching TRBD1. There are 14 residues in the CDR3. V was clipped by 6 bases and J by 4 bases; unmatched bases: 8. Germline V lookup: CDR1 SNHLY, CDR2 FYNNEI. The CDR3 DNA reads as TGTGCCAGCAGGGGCCGGGACAGGAGGTACGAGCAGTACTTC. It codes for CASRGRDRRYEQYF.

The chain recombines TRBV4-1 with TRBJ1-2; D uncertain. V dropped 0 bases and J dropped 7 bases, with 12 bases sitting between them. CDR1 and CDR2 (germline): MGHRA, YSYEKL. This CDR3 has 14 residues. CDR3 sequence (DNA): TGCGCCAGCAGCCAAGATACCACCTTCTTTGGCTACACCTTC. Translation gives CASSQDTTFFGYTF.

J is TRBJ1-2 and V is TRBV10-3, with D unclear. The CDR3 extends over 14 amino acids. Per germline, CDR1 ENHRY and CDR2 SYGVKD. V dropped 10 bases and J dropped 6 bases, with 21 bases sitting between them. The CDR3 loop is CATYKRNSVHGYTF. The CDR3 region has the DNA TGTGCCACCTATAAGAGGAACAGCGTCCATGGCTACACCTTC.

J is TRBJ1-3 and V is TRBV9; D is unresolved. Germline V gene data show CDR1 as SGDLS and CDR2 as YYNGEE. The CDR3 is 15 amino acids. V lost 4 bases and J 0 bases, leaving 11 bases between the germline ends. The CDR3 is CASSSSGSSGNTIYF. CDR3 nucleotides: TGTGCCAGCAGCTCTTCAGGTAGCTCTGGAAACACCATATATTTT.

The rearrangement uses TRBV7-9 and TRBJ1-1, with TRBD1 matching over 9 bases. This CDR3 is 18 amino acids long. The germline gives CDR1 SEHNR, CDR2 FQNEAQ (reference sequence). V trimming: 3 bases; J trimming: 1 base; junction bases outside the gene matches: 12. CDR3 amino acids: CASSFRAVRGQGNTEAFF. In DNA form, the CDR3 reads TGTGCCAGCAGCTTTAGGGCCGTGAGGGGACAGGGGAACACTGAAGCTTTCTTT.

The chain employs TRBV5-6 and TRBJ2-7; D is undetermined. From germline, CDR1 is SGHDT and CDR2 YYEEEE. CDR3 size: 13 residues. With 0 bases removed from V and 3 bases from J, the gap between germline ends came to 7 bases. The DNA for the CDR3 is TGTGCCAGCAGCTTGGTTTGGGACTACGAGCAGTACTTC. Translation gives CASSLVWDYEQYF.

The chain recombines TRBV12-2 with TRBJ1-5. TRBV12-2 is a recognized pseudogene. CDR3 size: 15 residues. CDR3 region: CASRCREVSNQPQHF. The CDR3 DNA is TGTGCAAGTCGCTGTAGGGAGGTGAGCAATCAGCCCCAGCATTTT.

The chain joins TRBV27 to TRBJ1-4, with D unclear. Trimming removed 2 bases at V and 8 bases at J, with 15 bases between. CDR3 length: 15 residues. The germline CDR1 and CDR2 sequences are MNHEY and SMNVEV (reference sequence). CDR3 DNA: TGTGCCAGCAGTTTAAGGGCAGTGACTGGCGAAAAACTGTTTTTT. This gives the protein CASSLRAVTGEKLFF.

The gene calls are TRBV7-9 and TRBJ1-2; D is perhaps TRBD1 (5 bases). Germline V lookup: CDR1 SEHNR, CDR2 FQNEAQ (reference sequence). The CDR3 has 12 amino acids. The V and J ends lost 1 base and 7 bases respectively, with 7 bases between them. The CDR3 protein is CASSLVGLGYTF. The DNA of the CDR3 is TGTGCCAGCAGCTTAGTGGGACTTGGCTACACCTTC.

The J gene is TRBJ1-1, the V gene TRBV6-2 or TRBV6-3; tentatively, D is TRBD1 (5 bases). The CDR3 length is 15 residues. Per the germline V gene, CDR1 is MNHEY and CDR2 is SVGEGT. Between the trimmed V and J ends, which lost 0 bases and 4 bases, there was a span of 12 bases. CDR3 amino acids: CASSYSGRASTEAFF. The DNA for the CDR3 is TGTGCCAGCAGTTACTCTGGCAGGGCCAGCACTGAAGCTTTCTTT.

J is TRBJ1-2 and V is TRBV6-1; TRBD1 matches 10 bases. The CDR3 sequence is 15 residues long. Germline V gene lookup returns CDR1 MNHNS and CDR2 SASEGT. V shed 2 bases and J 6 bases; nucleotides not matched to a gene: 6. The CDR3 region is CASSETGTGVNGYTF. The DNA of the CDR3 is TGTGCCAGCAGTGAAACTGGGACAGGGGTGAATGGCTACACCTTC.

The V call is TRBV7-2, the J call TRBJ1-1; 7 positions match TRBD1. The CDR3 loop spans 14 amino acids. CDR1 is SGHTA and CDR2 is FQGNSA in the germline V gene. V dropped 5 bases and J dropped 0; count of bases not matched to a gene: 3. CDR3 amino acids: CASSKGQMNTEAFF. Here the CDR3 DNA reads TGTGCCAGCAGCAAGGGACAGATGAACACTGAAGCTTTCTTT.

This sequence joins TRBV6-2 or TRBV6-3 and TRBJ2-7; tentatively, D is TRBD1 (5 bases). The CDR3 runs 12 residues. V lost 5 bases to trimming and J lost 6 bases, with 11 bases between them. CDR1 and CDR2 from the germline V gene are MNHEY and SVGEGT. The CDR3 sequence: CASSPDSPEQYF. For the CDR3, the DNA is TGTGCCAGCAGTCCCGACAGTCCCGAGCAGTACTTC.

A few counts support this clone. The rearrangement joins TRBV3-1 (or the pseudogene TRBV3-2) to TRBJ1-5; unclear D gene. V lost 5 bases and J lost 3, with 8 bases in between. The CDR3 loop spans 13 amino acids. CDR1 and CDR2 from the germline V gene are LGHDT and YNNKEL (reference sequence). The CDR3 DNA sequence: TGTGCCAGCAGCACCAGCCCCAATCAGCCCCAGCATTTT. Translating it yields CASSTSPNQPQHF.

This chain links TRBV2 with TRBJ1-2, with D perhaps matching TRBD1 (6 bases). V gave up 3 bases and J gave up 5 bases, with 16 bases separating them. Germline V gene sequence: CDR1 SNHLY, CDR2 FYNNEI. The CDR3 sequence is 15 residues long. Here the CDR3 DNA reads TGTGCCAGCAGTGATCTGTCCAGGGGACTATATGGCTACACCTTC. This translates into CASSDLSRGLYGYTF.

The rearrangement uses TRBV21-1 and TRBJ2-4. TRBV21-1 is labeled a pseudogene. This CDR3 is built from 15 residues. CDR3 sequence reads: CASSKARHTKNIQYF. CDR3 sequence (DNA): TGTGCCAGCAGCAAAGCCCGCCATACCAAAAACATTCAGTACTTC.

The V call is TRBV11-3, the J call TRBJ2-1; D possibly corresponds to TRBD1 (6 bases). Germline CDR1 reads SGHNT; CDR2 reads YENEEA. The CDR3 runs 15 residues. Trimming removed 0 bases from V and 3 bases from J, with 9 bases in between. Written as DNA, the CDR3 is TGTGCCAGCAGCTTAGAGGGGGCGGACTACAATGAGCAGTTCTTC. It specifies CASSLEGADYNEQFF.

The chain carries TRBV13 and TRBJ1-1, with no clear D. Per germline, CDR1 PRHDT and CDR2 FYEKMQ (reference sequence). The CDR3 loop spans 18 amino acids. The germline V and J ends were trimmed by 3 bases and 0 bases, with 20 bases remaining between them. The CDR3 sequence: CASSFAAGERALNTEAFF. CDR3 DNA: TGTGCCAGCAGCTTCGCCGCGGGAGAGCGGGCGTTGAACACTGAAGCTTTCTTT.

V is TRBV2 and J is TRBJ2-3; TRBD2 is a possible D gene (5 bases). The CDR3 loop spans 15 amino acids. V lost 3 bases to trimming and J lost 0 bases, with 10 bases between them. Germline V gene sequence: CDR1 SNHLY, CDR2 FYNNEI. The chain's CDR3 is CASSEEVGSTDTQYF. The CDR3 nucleotides read TGTGCCAGCAGTGAGGAGGTGGGGAGCACAGATACGCAGTATTTT.

DNA for the CDR3: TGTGCCAGCAGCTTGATAGGGGACTACACCTTC. Amino acids: CASSLIGDYTF. The rearrangement links TRBV5-6 to TRBJ1-2; D possibly corresponds to TRBD1 (5 bases). Germline lookup yields CDR1 SGHDT and CDR2 YYEEEE. The CDR3 spans 11 residues. Trimming left V 1 base short and J 10 bases short, with 8 bases between. Full variable domain (outside the CDR3, taken from reference TRBV5-6 and TRBJ1-2): DAGVTQSPTHLIKTRGQQVTLRCSPKSGHDTVSWYQQALGQGPQFIFQYYEEEERQRGNFPDRFSGHQFPNYSSELNVNALLLGDSALYLCASSLIGDYTFGSGTRLTVV.

V and J are TRBV7-2 and TRBJ2-7; D possibly matches TRBD1 or TRBD2 (5 bases each). From germline, CDR1 is SGHTA and CDR2 FQGNSA. V lost 2 bases, J lost 4 bases, and 15 bases lay in between. This CDR3 is 15 amino acids long. In DNA, the CDR3 is TGTGCCAGCAGCTTACTATGGGGGTTTCAGTACGAGCAGTACTTC. Protein sequence: CASSLLWGFQYEQYF.

In DNA, the CDR3 is TGTGCCAGCAGTTACCCCCCTAGAGCGAGGGGCAATCAGCCCCAGCATTTT. Its translation: CASSYPPRARGNQPQHF. The rearrangement joins TRBV6-2 or TRBV6-3 to TRBJ1-5; no firm D call. Germline V CDR1 and CDR2: MNHEY, SVGEGT. This CDR3 region has 17 residues. Trimming removed 2 bases from V and 2 bases from J, with 16 bases in between.

The CDR3, as DNA: TGTGCCAGTACCTTGAGGGGGGGTATCACTGAAGCTTTCTTT. Translation gives CASTLRGGITEAFF. The V and J genes are TRBV19 and TRBJ1-1; possibly TRBD1 for D (6 bases). The germline CDR1 and CDR2 sequences are LNHDA and SQIVND (reference sequence). This CDR3 comprises 14 residues. Trimming stripped 7 bases from V and 4 bases from J, with 16 bases between.

The rearrangement uses TRBV29-1 and TRBJ1-2; D is ambiguous. The CDR3 contains 13 residues. Trimming removed 3 bases from V and 4 bases from J, with 12 bases in between. CDR1 is SQVTM and CDR2 is ANQGSEA in the germline V gene. CDR3 protein: CSVEAASPYGYTF. CDR3 in DNA: TGCAGCGTTGAGGCGGCCAGCCCCTATGGCTACACCTTC. The variable domain in full, with the rest retrieved from reference TRBV29-1 and TRBJ1-2, is SAVISQKPSRDICQRGTSLTIQCQVDSQVTMMFWYRQQPGQSLTLIATANQGSEATYESGFVIDKFPISRPNLTFSTLTVSNMSPEDSSIYLCSVEAASPYGYTFGSGTRLTVV.

The CDR3 DNA reads TGTGCCAGCAGCCAAGATTTAAGCGGGGGGCGGCGGGATACGCAGTATTTT. It is translated as CASSQDLSGGRRDTQYF. V and J are TRBV3-1 (or the pseudogene TRBV3-2) and TRBJ2-3; 9 bases fit TRBD2. The CDR3 is made up of 17 amino acids. Trimming removed 0 bases from V and 6 bases from J; junction bases left unmatched: 10. Germline CDR1 and CDR2: LGHDT and YNNKEL (reference sequence).